The source of this T cell receptor (beta chain) is a study of blood T cell repertoires in COVID-19. Study overall: Whether acute or convalescent, the COVID-19 samples came from the United States, Italy and Spain.

This CDR3 contains 14 residues. Germline V lookup: CDR1 MDHEN, CDR2 SYDVKM. V dropped 3 bases and J dropped 1; count of bases not matched to a gene: 3. Profiling relied on immunoSEQ multiplex PCR, and the TCRdb table lists in-frame clones only, not all of them. Among hundreds of thousands of clones listed, approximately 86% were seen once. The origin of this receptor is a woman in her 30s who had recovered from COVID-19. The sample was peripheral blood. The rearrangement uses TRBV28 and TRBJ2-7; 7 bases line up with TRBD2. The CDR3 coding sequence is TGTGCCAGCAGTTTGGGAGGGGAATCCTACGAGCAGTACTTC. This sequence encodes CASSLGGESYEQYF.